A selection of T cell receptor beta chains follows, all from one sample in a study of blood T cell repertoires in COVID-19. Using immunoSEQ multiplex PCR, the repertoire was profiled, and TCRdb retains in-frame clones only, with some absent. Of about 400,000 clones listed, roughly 89% are singletons. Sequenced sample: peripheral blood. These TCRs come from a woman in her 30s with acute or convalescent COVID-19. The CDR3 runs from the conserved cysteine through the conserved F or W. The D gene is left open where the match is weak. Not every row has a clone size; where given, it reads once, few, many or a size class.

d_call	j_call	v_call	clone_size	cdr3_aa	cdr3_nt
TRBD2	TRBJ2-1	TRBV20-1	-	CSASKTSGRSYNEQFF	TGCAGTGCTAGTAAGACTAGCGGGCGCTCCTACAATGAGCAGTTCTTC
-	TRBJ1-2	TRBV30	-	CAWSLTKQGLGGYTF	TGTGCCTGGAGTCTCACGAAACAGGGCCTCGGTGGCTACACCTTC
-	TRBJ1-6	TRBV7-9	-	CASSLVGGGSNSPLHF	TGTGCCAGCAGCTTAGTGGGAGGGGGAAGTAATTCACCCCTCCACTTT
-	TRBJ1-1	TRBV20-1	-	CSARSDRGAFF	TGCAGTGCTAGATCCGACCGGGGAGCTTTCTTT
-	TRBJ1-4	TRBV12-3/TRBV12-4	-	CASSLEVREKLFF	TGTGCCAGCAGTTTAGAAGTGAGGGAAAAACTGTTTTTT
TRBD1	TRBJ1-1	TRBV5-6	many	CASSRGPTEAFF	TGTGCCAGCAGTAGGGGGCCCACTGAAGCTTTCTTT
TRBD1	TRBJ2-1	TRBV20-1	-	CSASPSGRGLLSSSYNEQFF	TGCAGTGCTAGTCCATCCGGCAGGGGGTTACTATCGAGCTCCTACAATGAGCAGTTCTTC
-	TRBJ2-5	TRBV28	-	CASSLPYSIIQYF	TGTGCCAGCAGTCTCCCCTACTCGATTATCCAGTACTTC
-	TRBJ1-6	TRBV18	-	CASSPSGVRGPLNSPLHF	TGTGCCAGCTCGCCCTCGGGGGTGAGGGGCCCACTCAATTCACCCCTCCACTTT
-	TRBJ1-1	TRBV25-1	-	CASSTPGGGLDTEAFF	TGTGCCAGCAGTACCCCCGGGGGGGGCCTGGACACTGAAGCTTTCTTT
-	TRBJ1-1	TRBV4-1	-	CASSQDPYTEAFF	TGCGCCAGCAGCCAAGATCCGTACACTGAAGCTTTCTTT
-	TRBJ1-3	TRBV4-2	-	CASSGGEAGNTIYF	TGTGCCAGCAGCGGCGGGGAGGCTGGAAACACCATATATTTT
TRBD2	TRBJ2-5	TRBV27	-	CASSFSAGAEETQYF	TGTGCCAGCAGTTTTTCAGCGGGGGCGGAGGAGACCCAGTACTTC
-	TRBJ2-3	TRBV2	-	CASSEGSSFQYF	TGTGCCAGCAGTGAAGGGTCTAGTTTTCAGTATTTT
-	TRBJ2-5	TRBV6-1	-	CASSEVRGYNTWETQYF	TGTGCCAGCAGTGAAGTTAGAGGGTATAACACTTGGGAGACCCAGTACTTC
-	TRBJ1-5	TRBV19	-	CASEALQGGSNQPQHF	TGTGCCAGTGAAGCATTACAGGGCGGGAGCAATCAGCCCCAGCATTTT
TRBD2	TRBJ2-7	TRBV13	-	CASSIQLAGPYEQYF	TGTGCCAGCAGCATCCAACTAGCGGGGCCCTACGAGCAGTACTTC
-	TRBJ2-5	TRBV5-1	-	CASSRQQETQYF	TGCGCCAGCAGCCGACAGCAAGAGACCCAGTACTTC
TRBD1	TRBJ2-7	TRBV2	-	CASNKDRTVREQYF	TGTGCCAGCAACAAGGACAGGACGGTTAGGGAGCAGTACTTC
-	TRBJ2-5	TRBV20-1	-	CSASLLEETQYF	TGCAGTGCTAGTCTCCTAGAGGAGACCCAGTACTTC
TRBD1	TRBJ2-7	TRBV29-1	-	CSAGTGTPYEQYF	TGCAGCGCCGGGACAGGGACCCCCTACGAGCAGTACTTC
TRBD1	TRBJ2-7	TRBV10-1	-	CASSGQGSSYEQYF	TGCGCCAGCAGTGGACAGGGAAGCTCCTACGAGCAGTACTTC